Listed below are T cell receptor beta chains from one sample, sequenced in a study of beta chain features in type 1 diabetes. Assay used: immunoSEQ multiplex PCR; TCRdb lists only in-frame clones, some missing. The table has roughly 610,000 clones, roughly a sixth seen once. Sequencing was carried out using naive CD4+ T cells from blood. These receptors originate from a man younger than 35 in good health. Each CDR3 is given with its conserved first and last residue. A D gene is named only where the DNA matches it firmly. Size values are once, few and many counts, or a class for expanded clones, and some rows have none.

>TRBD1|TRBJ1-4|TRBV29-1|NA
TGCAGCGCCGGGACAGGGACCGCAAGAAATGAAAAACTGTTTTTT
CSAGTGTARNEKLFF
>NA|TRBJ1-5|TRBV5-4|few
TGTGCCAGCAGCTTGGATGGACGGACTAATCAGCCCCAGCATTTT
CASSLDGRTNQPQHF
>NA|TRBJ1-1|TRBV7-9|few
TGTGCCAGCACTCCGGGCAGGGTGAACACTGAAGCTTTCTTT
CASTPGRVNTEAFF
>NA|TRBJ1-6|TRBV28|NA
TGTGCCAGCAGCCTTCATGGGAATTCACCCCTCCACTTT
CASSLHGNSPLHF
>TRBD1|TRBJ1-2|TRBV7-9|few
TGTGCCAGCAGCCCTAAAGCGACAGGGAACTATGGCTACACCTTC
CASSPKATGNYGYTF
>TRBD1|TRBJ2-7|TRBV7-9|NA
TGTGCCAGCAGCTTATACCGGGACAGGCTCACCTACGAGCAGTACTTC
CASSLYRDRLTYEQYF
>TRBD1|TRBJ1-1|TRBV29-1|few
TGCAGCGCTGACAGGGGGAACACTGAAGCTTTCTTT
CSADRGNTEAFF
>TRBD1|TRBJ2-3|TRBV18|NA
TGTGCCAGCTCACCCAATTTGGACAGGGGAAGCACAGATACGCAGTATTTT
CASSPNLDRGSTDTQYF
>NA|TRBJ1-5|TRBV2|NA
TGTGCCAGCAGTGAGAGAACAGGGTATCAGCCCCAGCATTTT
CASSERTGYQPQHF
>NA|TRBJ1-5|TRBV6-5|NA
TGTGCCAGCAGTTTATACCCATATAGCAATCAGCCCCAGCATTTT
CASSLYPYSNQPQHF
>TRBD1|TRBJ2-5|TRBV5-1|NA
TGCGCCAGCAGCTTGGGAGACAGGGCGGAGACCCAGTACTTC
CASSLGDRAETQYF
>NA|TRBJ2-2|TRBV6-5|few
TGTGCCAGCGTAAAGGGGGCGAACACCGGGGAGCTGTTTTTT
CASVKGANTGELFF
>TRBD1|TRBJ1-2|TRBV5-1|few
TGCGCCAGCAGCTTGGCCGGACAGGAGTATGGCTACACCTTC
CASSLAGQEYGYTF
>NA|TRBJ2-3|TRBV7-2|few
TGTGCCAGCAGCTTAGGGCGGGGTGGCCGAGCGCAGTATTTT
CASSLGRGGRAQYF
>NA|TRBJ2-2|TRBV9|few
TGTGCCAGCAGCAGACAAGGGAAGAACACCGGGGAGCTGTTTTTT
CASSRQGKNTGELFF
>TRBD1|TRBJ2-1|TRBV6-1|few
TGTGCCAGCAGTGGCGTGTGGACAGGGTCCTACAATGAGCAGTTCTTC
CASSGVWTGSYNEQFF
>NA|TRBJ2-1|TRBV5-4|NA
TGTGCCAGCAGCCCCCTTTTAGCGCGGGAGCAGTTCTTC
CASSPLLAREQFF
>NA|TRBJ1-5|TRBV6-5|NA
TGTGCCAGCGGCACCGGTCCATATAGCAATCAGCCCCAGCATTTT
CASGTGPYSNQPQHF
>NA|TRBJ1-2|TRBV20-1|few
TGCAGTGCTAGACGGGATGGCTACACCTTC
CSARRDGYTF
>TRBD2|TRBJ2-1|TRBV2|NA
TGTGCCAGCAGTGTAACCGGGACTAGCTCCTCTAGCTCCTACAATGAGCAGTTCTTC
CASSVTGTSSSSSYNEQFF
>TRBD1|TRBJ1-2|TRBV10-3|NA
TGTGCCATCATGGGACAGGGGAACCTCAACTATGGCTACACCTTC
CAIMGQGNLNYGYTF
>NA|TRBJ1-1|TRBV30|few
TGTGCCTGGAGTAGTTCGGCGGGGGTGGACACTGAAGCTTTCTTT
CAWSSSAGVDTEAFF
>NA|TRBJ1-5|TRBV10-3|NA
TGTGCCACCGCCGGGGGGGACCGGAGGCAGCCCCAGCATTTT
CATAGGDRRQPQHF
>NA|TRBJ1-5|TRBV4-1|NA
TGCGCCAGCAGCCAAGTAGGGGTCAATCAGCCCCAGCATTTT
CASSQVGVNQPQHF
>NA|TRBJ2-5|TRBV20-1|few
TGCAGTGGGGAGGCGACCAAGACCCAGTACTTC
CSGEATKTQYF
>TRBD1|TRBJ1-6|TRBV30|NA
TGTGCCTGGAGGACAGGGAATAATTCACCCCTCCACTTT
CAWRTGNNSPLHF
>NA|TRBJ1-2|TRBV7-8|few
TGTGCCAGCAGCTTATCGGATAGGTCGAGCGGTGGCTACACCTTC
CASSLSDRSSGGYTF